This entry describes one T cell receptor beta chain. The multiple sclerosis controls comprised treatment-naive patients whose relapsing-remitting disease was stable or active. Negative isolation yielded CD4+ and CD8+ T cells, and FACS enriched TEMRA cells. Trimming took off 6 bases at V and 6 bases at J, with 21 bases between the two ends. Germline V gives CDR1 MNHEY, CDR2 SVGAGI. CDR3 length: 15 amino acids. This specimen comes from a study of CD8 T cells in Susac syndrome. The authors reverse transcribed roughly 0.5 to 1 ug RNA with random hexamers. An immunoSEQ multiplex PCR generated amplified TCR beta CDR3 products spanning 54 Vbeta and 13 Jbeta. TCRdb recomputed calls from the immunoSEQ multiplex PCR reads with MiXCR, one row per CDR3 protein. The data show about 140,000 distinct CDR3 sequences, roughly 95% seen once.

The chain is built from TRBV6-5 and TRBJ2-7, with D possibly being TRBD1 (6 bases). Sequenced input: CD4+ T cells from PBMCs. This clonotype was sampled from a human donor with multiple sclerosis. The CDR3 coding sequence is TGTGCCAGCAGGCCACAACAGGGTTTGGGGCGCGAGCAGTACTTC. Protein: CASRPQQGLGREQYF.